This record covers a single TCR beta chain. Its antigen is currently not known. Base qualities are missing; no much larger clone stands one base away. Read against the paper, the sample's treatment or condition label means: about 20 received Ad26.COV2.S at low or high dose, single or two shots; roughly 5 received placebo; per-sample allocation not given. Repertoires of vaccine and placebo recipients were sequenced from samples taken on day 63 after the first injection. Between 29 July and 7 August 2020, Cohort 1b enrolled about two dozen adults aged 18-55 years at one site in Boston, USA. Ad26.COV2.S consisted of a replication-incompetent adenovirus type 26 vector by which a prefusion-stabilized SARS-CoV-2 spike protein from the original Wuhan strain was expressed. This record comes from a study of Ad26.COV2.S vaccination and SARS-CoV-2 variants (dated by TCRdb to about 2021). Context from the whole study: Donors in the vaccine arm were drawn from COV1001, a phase I-IIa trial of Ad26.COV2.S in healthy adults that was multicentre, randomized, double-blind and placebo-controlled. Ad26.COV2.S was administered intramuscularly at a dose of 5x10^10 or 1x10^11 viral particles, either as one shot or as two shots given 56 days apart. Blinding of investigators to trial group allocation was maintained during experiments and outcome assessment. The TCR-sequenced set comprised around 30 samples: 19 Ad26.COV2.S vaccine recipients, 5 placebo recipients and 8 SARS-CoV-2 convalescent individuals. Trial participants were randomized into five groups of five: low-dose or high-dose Ad26.COV2.S given once or twice, or placebo on both occasions. TCRbeta repertoire sequencing served as the tool for gauging how specific and how broad the SARS-CoV-2-reactive T cell receptors were following Ad26.COV2.S vaccination. Overall study outcomes, separate from this receptor: Non-spike TCR breadth was comparable between vaccine and placebo recipients, consistent with the vaccine containing only spike. After vaccination, substantial breadth of spike-specific CD8+ and CD4+ T cell responses was reported. According to the authors, total T cell responses may have been underestimated by the TCR breadth and depth analyses. The study was not powered for comparison of responses between vaccine doses or regimens. Compared with placebo recipients, Ad26.COV2.S recipients showed higher spike-specific TCR breadth (P = 0.0014).

The immunoSEQ Assay was used to sequence TCRbeta CDR3 regions. After extraction, genomic DNA underwent amplification by bias-controlled multiplex PCR, followed by high-throughput sequencing. The original methods were these. To quantify the absolute abundance of each unique TCRbeta CDR3 region, sequences were collapsed and filtered. Usable DNA was measured by amplifying reference genes present in all nucleated cells, and TCRbeta template counts were normalized to that usable DNA to estimate T cell fraction. Repertoire TCRs were annotated as SARS-CoV-2-specific when V gene, CDR3 amino acid sequence and J gene were exactly matched to a known reactive TCR set. The reference SARS-CoV-2 TCR set was obtained from MIRA and was filtered for enrichment in COVID-19-positive ImmuneCODE repertoires, whereby public or cross-reactive TCRs were removed. Using the MIRA antigens, annotated TCRs were further analysed by specific ORF or by position within an ORF. Breadth was defined as the number of annotated unique rearrangements divided by the total number of unique productive rearrangements, and depth was defined as the summed frequency of the annotated unique rearrangements. Group comparisons of TCR breadth used two-sided Wilcoxon rank-sum tests. TCRdb's version of the immuneACCESS table is confined to in-frame rearrangements and falls short of the full clone set. An unresolved V gene accounts for under half of the shortfall where checked; the remainder is of unknown origin. The DNA was the basis for D and trimming; V, J and clone size are from that table. Recorded for this sample are 350,000 to 500,000 clones; about 92% of them occurred a single time. The ten top clones hold about 4.5% of the sample.

The origin of this receptor is a person aged 18-60 years who received the Ad26.COV2.S COVID-19 vaccine or a placebo. The specimen was peripheral blood, collected in a trial of Ad26.COV2.S vaccine versus placebo.

The bases read TGTGCCAGCAGTTTTAGTAGAATTGGTCAGCCCCAGCATTTT. This codes for CASSFSRIGQPQHF. The sequence links TRBV27 to TRBJ1-5; too little of a D gene remains to name it. CDR1 MNHEY and CDR2 SMNVEV are derived from the germline V gene (reference sequence). The CDR3, cysteine through phenylalanine, is 14 amino acids long. Of the read, only the CDR3 DNA is kept; its 42 bases are in frame from base 1. A distance of 12 bases separates the germline ends of V and J, which lose 3 bases and 6 bases respectively.